This record concerns one TCR beta chain sequence. Its antigen remains unknown. This entry comes from a study of T cell responses to AZD1222 COVID-19 vaccine. Overall study: Pooling was applied to second doses at about 4 or about 12 weeks.

The germline V gene has CDR1 MRHNA and CDR2 SNTAGT. CDR3 length: 20 residues. Unmatched junction bases numbered 15, after V lost 2 bases and J lost 2 bases. Study findings and constraints: It was only after the peak T cell response that any repertoires were sampled.

Method: immunoSEQ multiplex PCR; TCRdb's copy keeps in-frame clones and lacks some. The table includes tens of thousands of clones, about 88% detected once. Specimen: peripheral blood, collected on day 0 of AZD1222 vaccination. The chain joins TRBV6-4 to TRBJ1-3; 10 bases agree with TRBD1. The source of this sequence is an adult in good health. The CDR3 DNA is TGTGCCAGCAGTGACAGGAGCTATGTCCGGGACAGGGGACCTGGAAACACCATATATTTT. This codes for CASSDRSYVRDRGPGNTIYF.